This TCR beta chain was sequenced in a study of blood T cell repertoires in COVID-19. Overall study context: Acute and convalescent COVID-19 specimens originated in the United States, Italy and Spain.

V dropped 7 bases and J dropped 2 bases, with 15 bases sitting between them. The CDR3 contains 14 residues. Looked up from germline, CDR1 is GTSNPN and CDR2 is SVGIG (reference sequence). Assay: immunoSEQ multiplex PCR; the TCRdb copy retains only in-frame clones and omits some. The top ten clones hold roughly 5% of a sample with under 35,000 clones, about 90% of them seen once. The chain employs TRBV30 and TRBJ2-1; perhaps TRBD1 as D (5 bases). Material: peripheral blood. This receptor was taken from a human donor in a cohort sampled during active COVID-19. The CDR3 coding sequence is TGTGCCTTCCATAATCCGGACACCTACAATGAGCAGTTCTTC. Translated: CAFHNPDTYNEQFF.